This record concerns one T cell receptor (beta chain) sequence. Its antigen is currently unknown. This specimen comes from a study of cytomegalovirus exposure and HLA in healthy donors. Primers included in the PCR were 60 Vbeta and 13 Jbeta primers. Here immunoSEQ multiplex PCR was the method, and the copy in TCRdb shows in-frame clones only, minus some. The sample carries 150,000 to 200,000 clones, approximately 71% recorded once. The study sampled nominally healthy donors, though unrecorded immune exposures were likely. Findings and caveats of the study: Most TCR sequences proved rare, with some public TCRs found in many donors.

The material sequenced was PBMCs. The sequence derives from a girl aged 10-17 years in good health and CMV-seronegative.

CDR3 residues: CASSLVQEQETQYF. As DNA, the CDR3 is TGTGCCAGCAGCTTAGTCCAGGAACAAGAGACCCAGTACTTC. The gene calls are TRBV7-6 and TRBJ2-5; D not certain. This CDR3 has 14 residues. With 1 base removed from V and 2 bases from J, the gap between germline ends came to 8 bases. CDR1 is SGHVS, CDR2 FNYEAQ, per germline.